This TCR beta chain was identified during a study of T cells in Graves' hyperthyroidism and ophthalmopathy. This clonotype was counted many times. It is unclear where the CDR3 begins or ends on the DNA, so no DNA is shown, and the CDR3 is as TCRdb lists it. Researchers amplified the TCR beta CDR3 regions from RNA transcripts. The TCR CDR3 first-round RT-PCR relied on the HTBI primer set. TCRdb fed the multiplex PCR reads into MiXCR, producing one record per CDR3 protein. The data hold hundreds of thousands of distinct CDR3 sequences, with approximately 14% observed a single time. Aged 18 to 65, the patients had hyperthyroidism that was newly diagnosed and had lasted under 2 months. Diagnostic assessment was based on clinical symptoms, serum thyroxine and TRAb, thyroid ultrasound and orbital computed tomography. The clonotype was recovered from a middle-aged woman with Graves' hyperthyroidism. Material: blood.

The CDR3 protein is CASSQSGTGAISPSIF. This sequence joins TRBV3-1 and TRBJ1-5; the D call in the table, TRBD1, was not verified against the DNA. The CDR3 length is 16 residues, termini included. Germline V gene lookup returns CDR1 LGHDT and CDR2 YNNKEL (reference sequence).